What follows are 30 T cell receptor beta chains derived from one specimen sequenced in a study of early T cells in non-severe SARS-CoV-2 infection. In TCRdb, the 5' RACE reads were re-called with MiXCR into one record per CDR3 protein. In the table there are approximately 56,000 distinct CDR3 sequences, 9.5% to 11% of which are singletons. Source material: whole blood. The receptor source for this set is an adult who was a healthcare worker with PCR-confirmed SARS-CoV-2 infection or an uninfected control (not recorded which).

This clonotype has a count of ten or more. V usage is TRBV7-9 and J usage is TRBJ2-1; no clear D. Trimming shortened V by 4 bases and J by 10 bases, and 11 bases separated the two germline ends. Germline V CDR1 and CDR2: SEHNR, FQNEAQ (reference sequence). CDR3 size: 12 residues. The CDR3 nucleotides read TGTGCCAGCAGCTCAGCCCTCCGGGAGCAGTTCTTC. Its translation is CASSSALREQFF.

This clonotype was counted at least ten times. V gene TRBV5-1 combines with J gene TRBJ2-1; 8 bases align to TRBD2. The V segment lost 7 bases and the J segment 5 bases; nucleotides outside the gene matches: 14. Germline loops: CDR1 SGHRS, CDR2 YFSETQ. The CDR3 contains 16 residues. The CDR3 DNA reads as TGCGCCAGCCACCCGACTAGCGTATCGGTGAACAATGAGCAGTTCTTC. This encodes CASHPTSVSVNNEQFF.

In its sample, this clonotype was seen many times. The chain uses TRBV4-1 and TRBJ1-5, with TRBD1 as a possible D gene (6 bases). From germline, CDR1 is MGHRA and CDR2 YSYEKL. V lost 3 bases to trimming and J lost 2 bases, with 11 bases between them. This CDR3 has 15 residues. The CDR3 nucleotides read TGCGCCAGCAGCCAGAGGGCAGGGGGCAATCAGCCCCAGCATTTT. This gives the protein CASSQRAGGNQPQHF.

In its sample, this clonotype was seen many times. The V gene is TRBV7-6, the J gene TRBJ1-3, with 8 bases matching TRBD1. The V segment lost 0 bases and the J segment 2 bases; nucleotides outside the gene matches: 6. Germline loops: CDR1 SGHVS, CDR2 FNYEAQ. This CDR3 has 17 amino acids. The CDR3 sequence: CASSLAGQGAAGNTIYF. CDR3 sequence (DNA): TGTGCCAGCAGCTTAGCTGGGCAGGGGGCGGCTGGAAACACCATATATTTT.

This sequence joins TRBV7-8 and TRBJ2-1; 9 positions agree with TRBD2. The CDR3 totals 15 residues. Germline assignment: CDR1 SGHVS and CDR2 FQNEAQ. V lost 5 bases to trimming and J lost 8 bases; unmatched junction nucleotides: 10. The CDR3, as DNA: TGTGCCAGCAGCCCGGCTAGCGGGAATAGGGATGAGCAGTTCTTC. As protein: CASSPASGNRDEQFF.

At least ten counts were recorded for this clonotype. This chain joins TRBV14 and TRBJ2-1; 14 nucleotides match TRBD2. The germline V gene has CDR1 SGHDN and CDR2 FVKESK. The trim removed 1 base at V and 12 bases at J, leaving 5 bases unmatched. This CDR3 contains 15 residues. The CDR3 DNA sequence: TGTGCCAGCAGCCAAGCCGGGACTAGCGGGAGTTCGCAGTTCTTC. Protein: CASSQAGTSGSSQFF.

This clonotype showed up just a few times. This chain uses TRBV7-2 with TRBJ1-6; D not certain. Germline V gene data show CDR1 as SGHTA and CDR2 as FQGNSA. This CDR3 comprises 13 residues. V was trimmed by 7 bases and J by 7 bases, leaving 11 bases between them. CDR3 residues: CASKRVVNSPLHF. CDR3 sequence (DNA): TGTGCCAGCAAACGGGTTGTCAATTCACCCCTCCACTTT.

At least ten counts were recorded for this clonotype. The DNA for the CDR3 is TGTGCCAGCAGTCGGACTAGCGGGAGTACCGATGAGCAGTTCTTC. The encoded protein is CASSRTSGSTDEQFF. The genes are TRBV7-3 and TRBJ2-1; 13 bases map to TRBD2. CDR3 length: 15 amino acids. V trimming: 6 bases; J trimming: 8 bases; junction bases outside the gene matches: 7. Germline V gene data show CDR1 as SGHTA and CDR2 as FQGTGA.

This clonotype was recorded only once. A much larger clone lies a single base off, so this may be a read error. The rearrangement joins TRBV10-3 to TRBJ2-5; D gene uncertain. Per germline, CDR1 ENHRY and CDR2 SYGVKD. The CDR3 has 13 residues. CDR3 DNA: TGTGCCATCAGTGAGGGGATCCAAGAGACCCAGAACTTC. Protein sequence: CAISEGIQETQNF.

The rearrangement uses TRBV28 and TRBJ2-1; 14 positions match TRBD2. Germline CDR1 is MDHEN and CDR2 is SYDVKM. V shed 6 bases and J 13 bases; nucleotides not matched to a gene: 5. This CDR3 spans 13 amino acids. The CDR3: CASRTSGRAAQFF. The CDR3 DNA reads TGTGCCAGCAGGACTAGCGGGAGGGCCGCCCAGTTCTTC.

At least ten counts were recorded for this clonotype. The genes are TRBV4-2 and TRBJ2-3; the D is unclear. Germline CDR1 LGHNA, CDR2 YNFKEQ. With 4 bases removed from V and 5 bases from J, the gap between germline ends came to 7 bases. The CDR3 is made up of 12 amino acids. The CDR3 coding sequence is TGTGCCAGCAGCCCATATGGAGATACGCAGTATTTT. This encodes CASSPYGDTQYF.

This clonotype occurred a few times. J is TRBJ2-7 and V is TRBV20-1, with D perhaps TRBD2 (5 bases). The germline V gene has CDR1 DFQATT and CDR2 SNEGSKA (reference sequence). V dropped 2 bases and J dropped 3 bases, with 14 bases sitting between them. The CDR3 loop spans 14 amino acids. The CDR3 region is CSARSLAARYEQYF. DNA for the CDR3: TGCAGTGCTAGAAGCCTAGCAGCCCGCTACGAGCAGTACTTC.

This clonotype turned up a few times. This sequence joins TRBV5-1 and TRBJ2-5; unclear D gene. Germline CDR1 SGHRS, CDR2 YFSETQ. This CDR3 spans 16 amino acids. V lost 1 base and J 0 bases, leaving 13 bases between the germline ends. The CDR3 DNA follows: TGCGCCAGCAGCTTGACAGCCTTTCGGTACCAAGAGACCCAGTACTTC. It encodes CASSLTAFRYQETQYF.

Only a few counts were recorded for this clonotype. V gene TRBV3-1 combines with J gene TRBJ1-1, with a possible D match to TRBD1 (5 bases). Per germline, CDR1 LGHDT and CDR2 YNNKEL (reference sequence). This CDR3 comprises 15 residues. V was clipped by 4 bases and J by 5 bases, with 17 bases between them. DNA for the CDR3: TGTGCCAGCAGCCTTGGTCATAGGGGAGGTACTGAAGCTTTCTTT. Its translation: CASSLGHRGGTEAFF.

The chain is built from TRBV7-9 and TRBJ1-4; 8 bases line up with TRBD1. Per germline, CDR1 SEHNR and CDR2 FQNEAQ (reference sequence). CDR3 length equals 15 residues. The ends lost 6 bases at V and 7 bases at J; junction bases unmatched: 10. In DNA form, the CDR3 reads TGTGCCAGCAGTTTACCACAGGGGGGTGGTGAAAAACTGTTTTTT. Encoded protein: CASSLPQGGGEKLFF.

This clonotype was counted ten times or more. This rearrangement joins TRBV6-5 to TRBJ1-6; D gene unclear. CDR3 length equals 13 residues. In germline, CDR1 is MNHEY, CDR2 SVGAGI. V lost 6 bases and J lost 7, with 10 bases in between. In nucleotides, the CDR3 is TGTGCCAGCAGGGCGCCCGGGAATTCACCCCTCCACTTT. This gives the protein CASRAPGNSPLHF.

This chain links TRBV6-6 with TRBJ2-1; D may be TRBD1 (6 bases). CDR3 length: 15 amino acids. Trimming removed 2 bases at V and 2 bases at J, with 10 bases between. Germline assignment: CDR1 MNHNY and CDR2 SVGAGI (reference sequence). The CDR3 DNA reads TGTGCCAGCAGTTACGGGGGCCGTGCCTACAATGAGCAGTTCTTC. It specifies CASSYGGRAYNEQFF.

The chain employs TRBV3-1 and TRBJ2-5, with 7 bases that match TRBD1. CDR3 length: 15 amino acids. Germline-derived CDR1 and CDR2 are LGHDT and YNNKEL (reference sequence). V shed 3 bases, J shed 5 bases, and the junction held 9 bases outside the gene matches. The CDR3 DNA follows: TGTGCCAGCAGCCAGGGACAGCCCGGCGTGGAGACCCAGTACTTC. Translated, it gives CASSQGQPGVETQYF.

The table lists this clonotype with many counts. The chain has TRBV10-1 and TRBJ2-5, with D unresolved. This CDR3 spans 13 amino acids. Trimming cost V 4 bases and J 2 bases, with 8 bases left between them. Germline CDR1 WNHNN, CDR2 SYGVQD (reference sequence). The CDR3 coding sequence is TGCGCCAGCAGTGGCCGAGTTCAAGAGACCCAGTACTTC. Amino acid sequence: CASSGRVQETQYF.

This clonotype occurred many times. The rearrangement uses TRBV20-1 and TRBJ2-1; 9 bases fit TRBD2. The length of the CDR3 is 14 residues. Unmatched junction bases numbered 8, after V lost 5 bases and J lost 6 bases. CDR1 is DFQATT, CDR2 SNEGSKA, per germline (reference sequence). CDR3 region: CSALPSGEANEQFF. CDR3 DNA sequence: TGCAGTGCTCTTCCTAGCGGGGAAGCCAATGAGCAGTTCTTC.

This clonotype has ten or more counts. The chain employs TRBV29-1 and TRBJ2-5, with 7 bases that match TRBD1. Germline V gene lookup returns CDR1 SQVTM and CDR2 ANQGSEA. The CDR3 is 13 amino acids. V was pared by 5 bases and J by 5 bases, with 8 bases of the junction left unmatched. This CDR3 is CSVYDREWETQYF. The CDR3 nucleotides are TGCAGCGTTTACGACAGGGAGTGGGAGACCCAGTACTTC. Variable domain in full (rest from reference TRBV29-1 and TRBJ2-5): SAVISQKPSRDICQRGTSLTIQCQVDSQVTMMFWYRQQPGQSLTLIATANQGSEATYESGFVIDKFPISRPNLTFSTLTVSNMSPEDSSIYLCSVYDREWETQYFGPGTRLLVL.

The sample holds a few counts of this clonotype. V and J are TRBV10-2 and TRBJ1-3, with a possible D match to TRBD1 (5 bases). CDR3 length: 15 residues. From germline, CDR1 is WSHSY and CDR2 SAAADI. With 0 bases removed from V and 5 bases from J, the gap between germline ends came to 11 bases. The CDR3 is CASSESGTTRNTIYF. The CDR3 region has the DNA TGCGCCAGCAGTGAGTCCGGGACGACAAGAAACACCATATATTTT.

The CDR3 sequence is CASSLALLANEQFF. Here the CDR3 DNA reads TGTGCCAGCAGCTTAGCGCTACTAGCCAATGAGCAGTTCTTC. This rearrangement joins TRBV7-2 to TRBJ2-1, with TRBD2 as a possible D gene (6 bases). Germline V gives CDR1 SGHTA, CDR2 FQGNSA. Trimming left V 0 bases short and J 6 bases short, with 9 bases between. The CDR3 is made up of 14 amino acids.

The genes are TRBV29-1 and TRBJ2-3, with 9 bases fitting TRBD2. Germline trimming cut 3 bases from V and 4 bases from J; bases unmatched to any gene: 2. This CDR3 is 13 amino acids long. CDR1 is SQVTM, CDR2 ANQGSEA, per germline. In DNA, the CDR3 is TGCAGCGTTGAGGCGGGAGGGGCAGATACGCAGTATTTT. It translates to CSVEAGGADTQYF.

The gene calls are TRBV5-1 and TRBJ2-2; D could derive from TRBD1 or TRBD2 (5 bases each). The CDR3 runs 13 residues. Between the trimmed V and J ends, which lost 7 bases and 6 bases, there was a span of 13 bases. Germline CDR1 and CDR2: SGHRS and YFSETQ. DNA for the CDR3: TGCGCCAGCGGTGCTTTGGGGGCCGGGGAGCTGTTTTTT. This codes for CASGALGAGELFF. Filled out from reference TRBV5-1 and TRBJ2-2, the complete variable domain reads KAGVTQTPRYLIKTRGQQVTLSCSPISGHRSVSWYQQTPGQGLQFLFEYFSETQRNKGNFPGRFSGRQFSNSRSEMNVSTLELGDSALYLCASGALGAGELFFGEGSRLTVL.

This clonotype was detected ten times or more. The chain couples TRBV7-9 to TRBJ2-1; D gene ambiguous. V was clipped by 5 bases and J by 0 bases, with 11 bases between them. Germline V CDR1 and CDR2: SEHNR, FQNEAQ (reference sequence). The CDR3 loop spans 15 amino acids. For the CDR3, the DNA is TGTGCCAGCAGCCATCAGAGGATCTCCTACAATGAGCAGTTCTTC. Amino acid sequence: CASSHQRISYNEQFF.

This clonotype occurred many times. The rearrangement uses TRBV20-1 and TRBJ2-7; TRBD2 might be the D (5 bases). This CDR3 is 14 amino acids long. V was cut by 6 bases and J by 1 base, with 16 bases left in between. The germline gives CDR1 DFQATT, CDR2 SNEGSKA (reference sequence). Here the CDR3 reads CSANGRRMSYEQYF. The CDR3 nucleotides read TGCAGTGCAAACGGTAGGAGGATGTCCTACGAGCAGTACTTC.

This clonotype was counted a few times. The V call is TRBV12-3 or TRBV12-4, the J call TRBJ2-7; D is perhaps TRBD1 or TRBD2 (5 bases each). V was pared by 6 bases and J by 3 bases, with 15 bases between. This CDR3 comprises 14 residues. The CDR3: CASRRGPAVYEQYF. The CDR3 DNA reads TGTGCCAGCAGACGGGGCCCCGCTGTCTACGAGCAGTACTTC.

CDR3 bases: TGTGCCAGCAGTCCGCTTACAGAGAACACTGAAGCTTTCTTT. This sequence encodes CASSPLTENTEAFF. The rearrangement links TRBV27 to TRBJ1-1; D gene unclear. Between the trimmed V and J ends, which lost 5 bases and 1 base, there was a span of 11 bases. Germline loops: CDR1 MNHEY, CDR2 SMNVEV (reference sequence). The CDR3 has 14 amino acids.

The sample holds many counts of this clonotype. The chain has TRBV18 and TRBJ2-1; the D gene is possibly TRBD2 (5 bases). V was pared by 1 base and J by 0 bases, with 10 bases between. Germline values: CDR1 KGHSH, CDR2 LQKENI. The CDR3 is 16 residues long. The CDR3 region is CASSPRGAVSYNEQFF. Here the CDR3 DNA reads TGTGCCAGCTCACCACGCGGAGCGGTCTCCTACAATGAGCAGTTCTTC.